This T cell receptor (beta chain) was profiled in a study of T cells after posttransplantation cyclophosphamide. Treatment was busulfan-fludarabine conditioning, a marrow graft, and cyclophosphamide on days +3 and +4. This clone was counted many times. Its target is unknown. General observations from the study: Donor CD8+ memory clones often dominated recipient blood repertoires at later times.

CDR1 and CDR2 (germline): KGHSH, LQKENI. The V end lost 6 bases, the J end lost 9 bases, and 21 bases lay between the germline ends. There are 16 residues in the CDR3. Libraries were prepared by immunoSEQ multiplex PCR; TCRdb keeps only in-frame clonotypes and omits some of them. This table holds some 13,000 clones with no singletons; the top ten claim 20% to 30%. The chain links TRBV18 to TRBJ1-6; possibly TRBD1 for D (5 bases). Material: PBMCs, obtained after allogeneic stem cell transplant with posttransplant cyclophosphamide. The source is a female patient aged 40-50 years who received an allogeneic stem cell transplant from a related donor, was CMV-positive, and had acute GVHD only. The graft donor may be the source of some T cells. CDR3 DNA: TGTGCCAGCTCTCTCCGAGATCAGGGATTCGGTTCACCCCTCCACTTT. Its translation is CASSLRDQGFGSPLHF.